This entry is about one T cell receptor beta chain. Its target is not known. Germline V gene lookup returns CDR1 LNHDA and CDR2 SQIVND (reference sequence). The CDR3 extends over 14 amino acids. Between the trimmed V and J ends, which lost 1 base and 7 bases, there was a span of 11 bases. The repertoire was sequenced with immunoSEQ multiplex PCR; TCRdb's copy has only in-frame clones and lacks some. This table holds some 95,000 clones, 89% found once. The source of the sample is a study of PD-1 blockade in classical Hodgkin lymphoma. All patients relapsed after autologous stem cell transplantation, and brentuximab vedotin exposure varied. Notes on the study in general: Patients who began taking nivolumab under 1 year after ASCT were left out. Lower baseline TCR diversity was reported for newly diagnosed patients than for healthy donors. TCR diversity rose significantly by C4D1 in CD4+ but not CD8+ cells.

This receptor was identified in a human donor with classical Hodgkin lymphoma. The V and J genes are TRBV19 and TRBJ2-1; tentative D call: TRBD2 (6 bases). The sample in question was peripheral blood mononuclear cells (PBMCs), obtained before the second cycle of nivolumab. The DNA of the CDR3 is TGTGCCAGTAGTATAGGGGTTGCGGGGAATGAGCAGTTCTTC. Translating gives CASSIGVAGNEQFF.